This T cell receptor (beta chain) is from a study of blood T cell repertoires in COVID-19. Study summary: In each case, the material was cDNA or gDNA derived from T cells, B-cell-depleted T cells, or PBMCs.

In this sample, this clone turned up a few times. The Seattle site enrolled patients during active infection and followed them longitudinally. Measured with immunoSEQ multiplex PCR; TCRdb has only the in-frame clones, and not every one. The sample contains 450,000 or so clones, approximately 90% of which appear only once. The source material was peripheral blood. The receptor's source is a woman aged 40 to 55 with COVID-19, enrolled during active disease.

The DNA for the CDR3 is TGTGCCTGGAGTCCCCTCGTTCGGTCGAGCACTGAAGCTTTCTTT. Its protein is CAWSPLVRSSTEAFF. The J gene is TRBJ1-1, the V gene TRBV30; D is ambiguous. The CDR3 loop spans 15 amino acids. From germline, CDR1 is GTSNPN and CDR2 SVGIG (reference sequence). Between the trimmed V and J ends, which lost 2 bases and 4 bases, there was a span of 17 bases.